Shown below are 13 T cell receptor beta chains from a single sample sequenced in a study of follicular helper T cells after annual influenza vaccination. Some clones are missing from TCRdb's copy, which holds only in-frame ones; the method was immunoSEQ multiplex PCR. The sample includes about 9,400 clones, nearly 85% seen only once; the top ten take roughly 1.4%. The time point denotes: 2015-2016 season, pre-vaccination. The sample consisted of CXCR5+ CD38- circulating T follicular helper cells from blood, taken on the day of influenza vaccination. Sample subset: circulating Tfh, non-naive CD4+CXCR5+PD-1+ (ICOS+CD38+ or ICOS-CD38-). These receptors came from an adult who received the influenza vaccine.

The chain employs TRBV28 and TRBJ2-7, with D possibly matching TRBD1 (5 bases). CDR3 length equals 14 residues. Trimming removed 6 bases at V and 3 bases at J, with 15 bases between. Germline V CDR1 and CDR2: MDHEN, SYDVKM. The CDR3, as DNA: TGTGCCAGCAGGATTGTAGGGGATAACTACGAGCAGTACTTC. It translates to CASRIVGDNYEQYF.

The rearrangement joins TRBV2 to TRBJ2-1; 8 bases fit TRBD2. Germline values: CDR1 SNHLY, CDR2 FYNNEI. The CDR3 length is 15 residues. V trimming: 4 bases; J trimming: 6 bases; junction bases outside the gene matches: 8. CDR3 sequence (DNA): TGTGCCAGCAGTGGGGTGGCGGGAGGAACCAATGAGCAGTTCTTC. Encoded protein: CASSGVAGGTNEQFF.

This clone is a singleton in its sample. This rearrangement joins TRBV29-1 to TRBJ2-1, with TRBD2 identical over 7 bases. V shed 4 bases, J shed 9 bases, and the junction held 6 bases outside the gene matches. CDR1 SQVTM and CDR2 ANQGSEA come from the germline V gene. The CDR3 has 12 amino acids. The CDR3 DNA reads as TGCAGCGTTGCTGCGGGAGTCCGTGAGCAGTTCTTC. The encoded protein is CSVAAGVREQFF.

The chain recombines TRBV2 with TRBJ2-3; 12 nucleotides line up with TRBD1. Germline CDR1 reads SNHLY; CDR2 reads FYNNEI. The CDR3 covers 14 residues. V shed 8 bases and J 6 bases; nucleotides not matched to a gene: 6. The CDR3, as DNA: TGTGCCAGCGCCCGGGACAGGGGGCCGGATACGCAGTATTTT. This translates into CASARDRGPDTQYF. The full variable domain, rest sourced from reference TRBV2 and TRBJ2-3, is EPEVTQTPSHQVTQMGQEVILRCVPISNHLYFYWYRQILGQKVEFLVSFYNNEISEKSEIFDDQFSVERPDGSNFTLKIRSTKLEDSAMYFCASARDRGPDTQYFGPGTRLTVL.

This CDR3 reads CASSLAVFGNTIYF. CDR3 in DNA: TGCGCCAGCAGCTTGGCAGTATTTGGAAACACCATATATTTT. The V and J genes are TRBV5-1 and TRBJ1-3; D uncertain. The CDR3 loop spans 14 amino acids. V was clipped by 0 bases and J by 3 bases, with 7 bases between them. Germline V CDR1 and CDR2: SGHRS, YFSETQ.

CDR3 protein: CASRPGQSSGNTIYF. CDR3 in DNA: TGTGCCAGCAGACCTGGACAGTCCTCTGGAAACACCATATATTTT. V usage is TRBV6-6 and J usage is TRBJ1-3; possibly TRBD1 for D (6 bases). CDR1 MNHNY and CDR2 SVGAGI come from the germline V gene (reference sequence). This CDR3 contains 15 residues. Trimming pared 6 bases from V and 0 bases from J, leaving 12 bases between.

V gene TRBV2 combines with J gene TRBJ1-4, with D hard to call. The CDR3 runs 14 residues. The V end was cut by 10 bases, the J end by 4 bases, with 16 bases between. CDR1 is SNHLY, CDR2 FYNNEI, per germline. The CDR3 DNA is TGTGCCACCCACCTCGGGCAGCTTAATGAAAAACTGTTTTTT. As protein: CATHLGQLNEKLFF.

The chain recombines TRBV27 with TRBJ2-6; D is ambiguous. V lost 5 bases and J lost 5, with 22 bases in between. This CDR3 has 18 amino acids. The germline V gene encodes CDR1 MNHEY and CDR2 SMNVEV (reference sequence). The CDR3, as DNA: TGTGCCAGCAGTCATACGTTCTGGCTACAAAGTCGGGCCAACGTCCTGACTTTC. The encoded protein is CASSHTFWLQSRANVLTF.

The chain combines TRBV25-1 with TRBJ1-4, with D possibly matching TRBD1 (6 bases). Germline CDR1 MGHDK, CDR2 SYGVNS. The CDR3 has 14 residues. Between the trimmed V and J ends, which lost 1 base and 5 bases, there was a span of 8 bases. The CDR3 loop reads CASSEWGQNEKLFF. For the CDR3, the DNA is TGTGCCAGCAGTGAATGGGGACAAAATGAAAAACTGTTTTTT. The complete variable domain, with remaining parts taken from reference TRBV25-1 and TRBJ1-4, reads EADIYQTPRYLVIGTGKKITLECSQTMGHDKMYWYQQDPGMELHLIHYSYGVNSTEKGDLSSESTVSRIRTEHFPLTLESARPSHTSQYLCASSEWGQNEKLFFGSGTQLSVL.

V is TRBV9 and J is TRBJ2-6, with D perhaps being TRBD1 or TRBD2 (5 bases each). This CDR3 is built from 15 residues. The germline V gene encodes CDR1 SGDLS and CDR2 YYNGEE. The V gene lost 4 bases and the J gene lost 0 bases, with 8 bases spanning the gap. In DNA, the CDR3 is TGTGCCAGCAGCCCCGGGACCTCTGGGGCCAACGTCCTGACTTTC. This encodes CASSPGTSGANVLTF.

There are a few counts of this clone. This chain joins TRBV21-1 and TRBJ1-1. TRBV21-1 is a documented pseudogene. The CDR3 covers 14 residues. The CDR3 DNA is TGTGCCACCACTCAAAGGGCGGTGAACACTGAAGCTTTCTTT. This sequence encodes CATTQRAVNTEAFF.

This rearrangement joins TRBV7-9 to TRBJ2-2, with D unresolved. The CDR3 runs to 15 residues. The ends were cut back, 3 bases at V and 0 bases at J, with 8 bases in the middle. Germline values: CDR1 SEHNR, CDR2 FQNEAQ (reference sequence). For the CDR3, the DNA is TGTGCCAGCAGCTTGTGGGCAGCGAACACCGGGGAGCTGTTTTTT. Encoded protein: CASSLWAANTGELFF.

This chain uses TRBV9 with TRBJ1-2; tentative D call: TRBD1 (6 bases). The V and J ends lost 0 bases and 6 bases respectively, with 12 bases between them. Germline loops: CDR1 SGDLS, CDR2 YYNGEE. This CDR3 has 14 amino acids. CDR3 bases: TGTGCCAGCAGCGTAGCCGGAGGGGGGAATGGCTACACCTTC. As protein: CASSVAGGGNGYTF.